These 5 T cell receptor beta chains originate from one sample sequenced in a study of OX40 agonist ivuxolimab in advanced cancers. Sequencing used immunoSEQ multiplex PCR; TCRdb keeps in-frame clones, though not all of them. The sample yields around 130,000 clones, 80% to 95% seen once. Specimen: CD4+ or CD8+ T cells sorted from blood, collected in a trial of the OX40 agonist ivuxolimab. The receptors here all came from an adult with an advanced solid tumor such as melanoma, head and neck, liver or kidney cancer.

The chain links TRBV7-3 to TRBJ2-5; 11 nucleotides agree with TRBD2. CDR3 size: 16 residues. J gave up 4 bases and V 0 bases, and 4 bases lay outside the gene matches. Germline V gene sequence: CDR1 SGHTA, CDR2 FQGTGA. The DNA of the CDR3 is TGTGCCAGCAGCTTAACGTCACTAGCGGGGGTAGAGACCCAGTACTTC. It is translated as CASSLTSLAGVETQYF. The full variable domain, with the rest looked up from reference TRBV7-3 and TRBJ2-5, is GAGVSQTPSNKVTEKGKYVELRCDPISGHTALYWYRQSLGQGPEFLIYFQGTGAADDSGLPNDRFFAVRPEGSVSTLKIQRTERGDSAVYLCASSLTSLAGVETQYFGPGTRLLVL.

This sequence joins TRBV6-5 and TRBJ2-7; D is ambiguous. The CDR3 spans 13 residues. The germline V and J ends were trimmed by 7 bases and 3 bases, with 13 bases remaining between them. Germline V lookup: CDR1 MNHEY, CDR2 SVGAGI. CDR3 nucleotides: TGTGCCAGCACGGTGAGTCCGGACTACGAGCAGTACTTC. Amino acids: CASTVSPDYEQYF.

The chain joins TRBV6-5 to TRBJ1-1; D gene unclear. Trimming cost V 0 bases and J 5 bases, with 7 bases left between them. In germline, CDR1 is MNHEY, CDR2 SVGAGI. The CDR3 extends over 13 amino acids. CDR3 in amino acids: CASSYSRGTEAFF. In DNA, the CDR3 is TGTGCCAGCAGTTACTCTCGGGGAACTGAAGCTTTCTTT.

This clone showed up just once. The CDR3 protein is CASSPLAGDGRTYNEQFF. CDR3 DNA: TGTGCCAGCAGCCCTTTAGCGGGTGACGGAAGGACCTACAATGAGCAGTTCTTC. The chain is built from TRBV7-9 and TRBJ2-1, with 7 bases that match TRBD2. The germline CDR1 and CDR2 sequences are SEHNR and FQNEAQ (reference sequence). The CDR3 runs to 18 residues. Germline trimming cut 5 bases from V and 2 bases from J; bases unmatched to any gene: 15.

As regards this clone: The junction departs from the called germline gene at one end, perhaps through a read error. The CDR3 DNA follows: TGTGCCAGCTCTGGAGGGCCCCTCCGGATCTTC. Amino acid sequence: CASSGGPLRIF. V usage is TRBV28 and J usage is TRBJ1-2, with unresolved D. Germline V gene sequence: CDR1 MDHEN, CDR2 SYDVKM. The CDR3 extends over 11 amino acids.